The rows below give T cell receptor beta chains drawn from one sample of a study of blood T cells in healthy people across ages. TCRdb ran MiXCR on the 5' RACE reads and lists one entry per CDR3 protein. The sample includes around 2 million distinct CDR3 sequences, around 42% of them seen just once. What was sequenced was blood. These receptors came from a human donor in good health. Each CDR3 is given without its conserved first and last residue.

V gene	J gene	CDR3 protein
TRBV30	TRBJ1-2	AWSVLAASPGGYT
TRBV7-2	TRBJ2-1	ASSLVSSSGYNEQF
TRBV4-1	.	ASSGGSNEQY
TRBV29-1	TRBJ2-1	SALVREF
TRBV29-1	TRBJ1-4	SGKWGGEKRF
TRBV4-3	TRBJ2-1	ASSLPASGLNEQF
TRBV6-5	TRBJ2-1	ASSSDSSGGANEQF
TRBV20-1	TRBJ2-1	SARDWLHYNEQF
TRBV4-1	TRBJ1-5	ARGGKEDNQPQH
TRBV2	TRBJ1-2	ASSVKDSLYGYT
TRBV29-1	TRBJ2-5	SVVTLPGETQY
TRBV11-1	TRBJ1-6	ASSLGTDNSPLH
TRBV14	TRBJ1-2	ASSPLYLTGNYGYT
TRBV20-1	TRBJ1-1	SARAVRGQNTEAF
TRBV20-1	.	SAGVGTYEQY
TRBV10-3	TRBJ2-7	AINTRGSSYELY
TRBV29-1	TRBJ2-5	SVEDPQGVMETQY
TRBV7-2	TRBJ2-5	ASSPTTGGLWETQY
TRBV15	TRBJ1-2	ATSGAGGYGYT
TRBV10-3	TRBJ2-1	AIKTSGGFNEQF
TRBV20-1	TRBJ2-7	SARASGQGAREQY
TRBV7-2	TRBJ1-2	ASSLGPQDYGYT
TRBV20-1	TRBJ1-6	SAAPGNSPLH
TRBV6-5	TRBJ2-7	AIRAGPYSYEQY
TRBV12-3/TRBV12-4	TRBJ2-7	ASSPQTEYEQY
TRBV4-3	TRBJ2-7	ASSQDMEGYEQY
TRBV15	TRBJ1-2	ATSRDRELGGYT
TRBV5-1	.	ASSLTLLSTQH
TRBV3-1	TRBJ2-5	ASSPGTFAQY
TRBV4-2	TRBJ1-4	ASSQDYSAGNEKLF
TRBV7-9	TRBJ1-2	ASSLAEGLRYT
TRBV4-1	TRBJ2-7	ASSQSGTGSGYEQY
TRBV29-1	TRBJ2-6	SVVGTLSGANVLT